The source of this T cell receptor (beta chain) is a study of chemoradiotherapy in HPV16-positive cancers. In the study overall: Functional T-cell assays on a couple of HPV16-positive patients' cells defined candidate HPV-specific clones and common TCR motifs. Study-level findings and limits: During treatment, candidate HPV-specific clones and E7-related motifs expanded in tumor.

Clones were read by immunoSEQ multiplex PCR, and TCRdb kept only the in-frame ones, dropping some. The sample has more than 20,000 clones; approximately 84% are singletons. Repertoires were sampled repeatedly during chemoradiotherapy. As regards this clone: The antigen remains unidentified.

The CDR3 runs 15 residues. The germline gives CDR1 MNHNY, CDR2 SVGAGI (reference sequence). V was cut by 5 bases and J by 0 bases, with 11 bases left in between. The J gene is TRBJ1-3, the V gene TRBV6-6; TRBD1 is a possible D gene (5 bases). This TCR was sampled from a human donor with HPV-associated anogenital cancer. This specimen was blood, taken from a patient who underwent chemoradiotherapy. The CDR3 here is CASSARGDSGNTIYF. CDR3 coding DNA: TGTGCCAGCAGTGCTAGGGGTGACTCTGGAAACACCATATATTTT.